Below, one T cell receptor (beta chain) is given with its context. These data come from a study of T cell changes during pregnancy in multiple sclerosis. Only in-frame clones appear in the TCRdb table, and some are missing; sequencing was by immunoSEQ multiplex PCR. Of about 68,000 clones listed, about 91% are singletons. Germline V CDR1 and CDR2: MNHEY, SVGAGI. CDR3 length equals 15 residues. Trimming at V came to 2 bases and at J to 7 bases, leaving 9 bases not matched to a gene. The TCR comes from a female donor with multiple sclerosis, enrolled in a pregnancy study. This sequence joins TRBV6-5 and TRBJ1-2; 8 bases are a match to TRBD1. The sequencing used peripheral blood, collected in the first trimester of pregnancy. CDR3 nucleotide sequence: TGTGCCAGCAGTTACGGCAGGGGGCGAGTAGGTGGCTACACCTTC. Its translation is CASSYGRGRVGGYTF.